The clone carrying this T cell receptor beta chain was detected only once. As yet, its antigen is unknown. This sample was taken from a study of T cells in localized non-small cell lung cancer. Overall study results and limits: Out of the top 100 tumor clones, a median around 57 were seen in adjacent lung. As only one tumor region underwent sequencing, heterogeneity remains possible. In uninvolved adjacent lung, T cell clonality reached its highest value, exceeding tumor.

Germline assignment: CDR1 MGHRA and CDR2 YSYEKL. V gave up 1 base and J gave up 1 base, with 23 bases separating them. This CDR3 contains 19 residues. TCRdb keeps only in-frame clones here, not all; method: immunoSEQ multiplex PCR. The sample carries around 33,000 clones, roughly 80% recorded once. The receptor was derived from a male donor aged 60 or over with stage III squamous cell lung carcinoma. The chain joins TRBV4-1 to TRBJ2-7; weak D call: TRBD1 (6 bases). The sample was peripheral blood, taken before any cancer treatment. The CDR3 coding sequence is TGCGCCAGCAGCCAAGTTGGGGGCAGGGTGAAGTGGGCGTCCTACGAGCAGTACTTC. Residues: CASSQVGGRVKWASYEQYF.